The TCR beta chain under discussion was sequenced for a study of blood T cell repertoires in COVID-19 (dated by TCRdb to 2018 to 2021). For context, the study as a whole: Samples covering the acute and convalescent phases of COVID-19 were provided by collaborators in the United States, Italy and Spain. Samples came from the ongoing ImmuneRACE study (first 160 participants) plus 1,254 subjects from 6 global collaborators. The repertoires were released in a freely available public database meant as a resource for research on the immune response to SARS-CoV-2. Where available, HLA class I and class II types were obtained from metadata supplied by the sample provider rather than from assay-based typing. Subjects who had been exposed to COVID-19, were actively infected with it, or had recovered from it provided the deeply sampled blood TCRbeta repertoires that made up the dataset. The prospective study material was composed of cDNA or gDNA derived from T cells, B-cell-depleted T cells, or PBMCs. Sample metadata almost always included a de-identified subject ID, COVID-19 status, age in years and sex. Points the paper makes about the study in general: The quantity of clinical and demographic metadata differed by source and by participant and was supplied without curation.

Participants in the prospective study were enrolled through a virtual design, were aged roughly 18 to 100 years, and lived in fewer than 30 United States geographic areas. To assign participants to cohorts, the prospective study relied on clinical history that participants themselves reported in a screening survey and a study questionnaire. In the prospective study, whole blood, serum and a nasopharyngeal or oropharyngeal swab were collected from each participant by mobile phlebotomists. Additional blood draws and questionnaires over an approximately two-month period could optionally be provided by prospective study participants. Prospective study blood samples were shipped either frozen or at room temperature before DNA extraction. TCRbeta CDR3 regions were amplified from genomic DNA by means of the immunoSEQ Assay, a bias-controlled multiplex PCR. The original pipeline was this. The number of nucleated cells in each sample was estimated from the amplification of reference gene primers within the assay. To quantify the absolute abundance of each unique TCRbeta CDR3 rearrangement, sequence reads were collapsed and filtered. For each sample, productive Simpson clonality was calculated by taking the square root of Simpson's diversity index across productive rearrangements. The clones in this table, taken by TCRdb from immuneACCESS, are in-frame only. Not every clone is retained; where verified, under half of the shortfall comes from an unresolved V gene, and the cause of the rest is unknown. The DNA was the basis for D and trimming; V, J and clone size are from that table. This sample gives about 200,000 clones in total; 86% of them show up just once. The leading ten clones occupy 4.5% to 6.5% of the sample.

Notes on this clone: No cognate antigen has been identified for it. Base quality data are lacking; no much larger clone is found one base away.

The receptor was isolated from a man aged 40-49 years with acute COVID-19. Sequencing was performed on PBMCs or T cells enriched from blood (not recorded which).

The nucleotide sequence reads TGCGCCAGCAGCCAAGCCCCCCAGGGGTCCTACAATGAGCAGTTCTTC. Translated, this gives CASSQAPQGSYNEQFF. The receptor chain draws on TRBV5-1 and TRBJ2-1, with a weak D call of TRBD1 (6 bases match). The junction shows trimming of 4 bases on V and 1 base on J, plus 15 bases between the germline ends. The germline V gene gives CDR1 as SGHRS and CDR2 as YFSETQ. Inclusive of the bounding cysteine and phenylalanine, the CDR3 is 16 residues long. The retained sequence is limited to the CDR3, 48 bases, with the frame set at the first base.